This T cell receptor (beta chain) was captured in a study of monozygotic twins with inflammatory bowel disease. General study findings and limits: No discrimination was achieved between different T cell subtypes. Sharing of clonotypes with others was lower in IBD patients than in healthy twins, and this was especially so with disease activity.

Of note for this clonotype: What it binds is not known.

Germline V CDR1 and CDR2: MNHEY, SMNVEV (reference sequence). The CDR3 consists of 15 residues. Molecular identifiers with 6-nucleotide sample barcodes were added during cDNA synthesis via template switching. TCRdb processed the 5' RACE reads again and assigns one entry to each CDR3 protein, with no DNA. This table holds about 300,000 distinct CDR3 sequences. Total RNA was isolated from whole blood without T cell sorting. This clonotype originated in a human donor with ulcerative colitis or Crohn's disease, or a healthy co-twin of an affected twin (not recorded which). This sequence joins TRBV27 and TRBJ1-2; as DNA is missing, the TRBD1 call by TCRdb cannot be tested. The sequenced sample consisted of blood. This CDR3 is CASSLFAGSPYGYTF.